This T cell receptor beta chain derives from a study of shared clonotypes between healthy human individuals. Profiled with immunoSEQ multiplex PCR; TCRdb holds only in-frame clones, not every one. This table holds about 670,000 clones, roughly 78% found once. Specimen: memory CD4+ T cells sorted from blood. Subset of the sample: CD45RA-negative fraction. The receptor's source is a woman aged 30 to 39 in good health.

CDR3 sequence (DNA): TGTGCCAGCTCGGGATCTACCTACGAGCAGTACTTC. Amino acids: CASSGSTYEQYF. The rearrangement links TRBV2 to TRBJ2-7; the D gene is possibly TRBD2 (5 bases). The CDR3 is 12 residues long. Germline V CDR1 and CDR2: SNHLY, FYNNEI. V lost 8 bases, J lost 2 bases, and 10 bases lay in between.